Many counts were recorded for the clone carrying this T cell receptor beta chain. The antigen remains undetermined. The CDR3 is 15 amino acids. V lost 5 bases, J lost 6 bases, and 7 bases stayed unmatched. The germline V gene encodes CDR1 SGHVS and CDR2 FQNEAQ. These data come from a study of response to subunit inactivated influenza vaccine. Study-wide results and caveats: The authors suggested that every seasonal influenza vaccination recruits few new T cells.

TCRdb ran MiXCR on the RT-PCR reads and lists one entry per CDR3 protein. The repertoire holds more than 400,000 distinct CDR3 sequences, with roughly 7.6% as singletons. Sequencing was performed on PBMCs from blood, taken roughly 24 months after vaccination. The TCR was taken from a man between 50 and 75 years old who received an inactivated influenza vaccine. V usage is TRBV7-8 and J usage is TRBJ2-3, with TRBD1 matching 11 bases. The DNA for the CDR3 is TGTGCCAGCAGCGCACGGACAGGGGGCGCGGATACGCAGTATTTT. Translating gives CASSARTGGADTQYF.